This T cell receptor beta chain was observed in a study of shared clonotypes between healthy human individuals. Study results and limitations: Non-shared clonotypes showed lower generation probabilities than clonotypes common to all four donors. The sole specimen, blood, was sampled, and tissue repertoires likely differ.

Within Nashville, Tennessee resided all donors, each a Caucasian adult. The assay was immunoSEQ multiplex PCR, and TCRdb's table has in-frame clones only and misses some. The sample lists approximately 1,500,000 clones; over 95% were seen once. This clone has a single count. Its antigen is as yet unknown. This CDR3 spans 15 amino acids. CDR1 SNHLY and CDR2 FYNNEI come from the germline V gene. V lost 6 bases and J lost 7, with 19 bases in between. The chain uses TRBV2 and TRBJ1-5; D unclear. Sequenced sample: naive CD4+ T cells sorted from blood. This sample's subset: CD45RA+ positively selected. This TCR derives from a man younger than 40 in good health. The DNA of the CDR3 is TGTGCCAGCAGCCCCGGAGGAAGGGTGAGACAGCCCCAGCATTTT. It encodes CASSPGGRVRQPQHF.